This is a list of T cell receptor beta chains from one sample in a study of blood T cell repertoires in COVID-19. TCRdb's copy holds only in-frame clones and misses some; the assay was immunoSEQ multiplex PCR. The sample lists nearly 250,000 clones, about 80% occurring once. Sequencing was carried out using peripheral blood. Receptor source: a woman of 80 years or more with acute or convalescent COVID-19. Both conserved end residues are part of each CDR3. D genes are given only for firm matches. Not all rows give a size; the values are once, few, many and, for expanded clones, a class.

>TRBD2|TRBV6-2/TRBV6-3|TRBJ2-6|once
CASSPHLSGVAGANVLTF
TGTGCCAGCAGCCCCCACCTGAGCGGGGTAGCTGGGGCCAACGTCCTGACTTTC
>.|TRBV3-1/TRBV3-2|TRBJ1-1|few
CASSQRRPQGNTEAFF
TGTGCCAGCAGCCAACGCCGACCTCAGGGGAACACTGAAGCTTTCTTT
>.|TRBV5-1|TRBJ1-6|.
CASRKAGDSPLHF
TGCGCCAGCAGGAAGGCAGGTGATTCACCCCTCCACTTT
>.|TRBV7-2|TRBJ1-6|.
CASSKPGQGTARTPLHF
TGTGCCAGCAGCAAACCAGGCCAGGGGACGGCACGGACACCCCTCCACTTT
>.|TRBV5-1|TRBJ1-3|.
CASSPEMYSGNTIYF
TGCGCCAGCAGCCCCGAGATGTACTCTGGAAACACCATATATTTT
>.|TRBV7-9|TRBJ1-2|.
CASSFHNANYGYTF
TGTGCCAGCAGCTTTCACAACGCAAACTATGGCTACACCTTC
>TRBD2|TRBV7-8|TRBJ2-3|once
CASSVGTSGGADTQYF
TGTGCCAGCAGCGTCGGGACTAGCGGGGGTGCGGATACGCAGTATTTT
>TRBD2|TRBV7-2|TRBJ2-1|.
CASSNSGTSNNEQFF
TGTGCCAGCAGCAACTCCGGGACTAGCAACAATGAGCAGTTCTTC
>TRBD1|TRBV5-1|TRBJ1-1|once
CASSVRGPTEAFF
TGCGCCAGCAGCGTCAGGGGGCCGACTGAAGCTTTCTTT
>TRBD2|TRBV5-1|TRBJ2-3|.
CASSLVSGSPDTQYF
TGCGCCAGCAGCTTGGTGAGCGGGAGTCCAGATACGCAGTATTTT
>TRBD2|TRBV5-1|TRBJ2-7|.
CASSSQVGGVYEQYF
TGCGCCAGCAGCTCCCAGGTCGGGGGGGTGTACGAGCAGTACTTC
>TRBD1|TRBV19|TRBJ1-5|.
CASSRDRVHQPQHF
TGTGCCAGTAGTAGGGACAGGGTTCATCAGCCCCAGCATTTT
>TRBD2|TRBV5-4|TRBJ2-1|.
CASSFTGTSVNEQFF
TGTGCCAGCAGCTTTACCGGGACTAGTGTCAATGAGCAGTTCTTC
>.|TRBV19|TRBJ1-5|many
CASSILWTANQPQHF
TGTGCCAGTAGTATTTTATGGACAGCCAATCAGCCCCAGCATTTT
>.|TRBV4-3|TRBJ1-3|.
CASSQEWLAGTGNTIYF
TGCGCCAGCAGCCAAGAGTGGCTTGCGGGGACTGGAAACACCATATATTTT